The T cell receptor beta chain described here comes from a study of tumor-infiltrating lymphocytes in oesophageal squamous cell carcinoma. TCRdb reprocessed the PCR reads with MiXCR, giving one entry per CDR3 protein. Of roughly 16,000 distinct CDR3 sequences in the sample, over 45% were seen once. The V segment lost 5 bases and the J segment 1 base; nucleotides outside the gene matches: 4. Germline V gene data show CDR1 as SGHKS and CDR2 as YYEKEE (reference sequence). CDR3 length: 15 amino acids. This clonotype was counted many times. This TCR came from a male donor with esophageal squamous cell carcinoma. Sequencing was carried out using esophageal tumor tissue. The chain joins TRBV5-5 to TRBJ2-5; 11 nucleotides line up with TRBD1. The CDR3 spells CASRRDRGSQETQYF. The DNA of the CDR3 is TGTGCCAGCAGGAGGGACAGGGGGTCCCAAGAGACCCAGTACTTC.